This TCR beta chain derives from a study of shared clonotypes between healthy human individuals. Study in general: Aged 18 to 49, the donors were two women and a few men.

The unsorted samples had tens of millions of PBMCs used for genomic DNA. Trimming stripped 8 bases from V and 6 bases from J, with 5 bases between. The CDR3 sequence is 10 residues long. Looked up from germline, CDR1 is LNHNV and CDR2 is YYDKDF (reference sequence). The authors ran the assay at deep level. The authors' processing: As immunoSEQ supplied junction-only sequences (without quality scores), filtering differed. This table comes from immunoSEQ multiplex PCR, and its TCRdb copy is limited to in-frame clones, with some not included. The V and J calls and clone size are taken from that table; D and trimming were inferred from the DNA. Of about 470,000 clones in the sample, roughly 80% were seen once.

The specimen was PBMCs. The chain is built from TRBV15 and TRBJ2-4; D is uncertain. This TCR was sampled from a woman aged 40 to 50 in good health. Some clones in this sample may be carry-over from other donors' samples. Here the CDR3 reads CATLRNIQYF. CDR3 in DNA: TGTGCCACCCTGAGAAACATTCAGTACTTC.